This T cell receptor (beta chain) was identified during a study of T cell changes during pregnancy in multiple sclerosis. Sequenced by immunoSEQ multiplex PCR; TCRdb stores in-frame clones only, minus some. This sample has around 48,000 clones, with 80% to 90% found just once. The CDR3 covers 14 residues. Germline CDR1 is SGHRS and CDR2 is YFSETQ. Trimming removed 5 bases from V and 1 base from J, with 9 bases in between. The receptor was derived from a female donor with multiple sclerosis, enrolled in a pregnancy study. The sample was CD4+ T cells from peripheral blood mononuclear cells, taken in the second trimester of pregnancy. This chain connects TRBV5-1 to TRBJ2-2; D is unclear. The CDR3 DNA reads as TGCGCCAGCAGTGCAGGTTGGAACACCGGGGAGCTGTTTTTT. It is translated as CASSAGWNTGELFF.